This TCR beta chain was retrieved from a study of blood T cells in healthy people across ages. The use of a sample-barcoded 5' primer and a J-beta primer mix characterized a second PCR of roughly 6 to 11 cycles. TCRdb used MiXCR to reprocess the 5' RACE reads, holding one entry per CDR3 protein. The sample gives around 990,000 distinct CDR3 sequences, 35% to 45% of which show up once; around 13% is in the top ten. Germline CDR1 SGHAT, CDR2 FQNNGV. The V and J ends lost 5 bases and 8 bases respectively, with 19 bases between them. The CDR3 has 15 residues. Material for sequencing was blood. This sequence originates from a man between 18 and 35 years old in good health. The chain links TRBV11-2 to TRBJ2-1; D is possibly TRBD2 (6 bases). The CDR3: CASSPGGTSDYEQFF. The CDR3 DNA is TGTGCCAGCAGCCCCGGGGGTACTAGTGATTATGAGCAGTTCTTC.